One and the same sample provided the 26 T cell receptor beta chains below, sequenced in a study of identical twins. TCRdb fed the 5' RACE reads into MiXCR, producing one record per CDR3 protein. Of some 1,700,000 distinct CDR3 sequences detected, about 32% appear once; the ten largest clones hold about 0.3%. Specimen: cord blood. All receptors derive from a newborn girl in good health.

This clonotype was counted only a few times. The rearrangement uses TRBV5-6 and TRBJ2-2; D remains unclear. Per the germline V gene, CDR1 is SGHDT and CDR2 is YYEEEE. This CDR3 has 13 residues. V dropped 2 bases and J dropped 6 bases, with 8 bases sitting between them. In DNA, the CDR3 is TGTGCCAGCAGCTTCGCATCCCCCGGGGAGCTGTTTTTT. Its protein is CASSFASPGELFF.

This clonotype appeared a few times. This chain's CDR3 is CSARGLAGLRSYNEQFF. CDR3 in DNA: TGCAGCGCGCGGGGACTAGCGGGTCTCCGCTCCTACAATGAGCAGTTCTTC. The rearrangement links TRBV29-1 to TRBJ2-1; 12 bases match TRBD2. CDR1 SQVTM and CDR2 ANQGSEA come from the germline V gene. CDR3 length: 17 amino acids. Trimming removed 7 bases from V and 0 bases from J; junction bases left unmatched: 10.

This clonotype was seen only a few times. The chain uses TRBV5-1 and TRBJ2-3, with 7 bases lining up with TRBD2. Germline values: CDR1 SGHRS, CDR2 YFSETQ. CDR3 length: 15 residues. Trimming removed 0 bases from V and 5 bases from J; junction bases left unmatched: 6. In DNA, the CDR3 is TGCGCCAGCAGCTTGGCCCCTAGCGGTCGAGATACGCAGTATTTT. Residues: CASSLAPSGRDTQYF.

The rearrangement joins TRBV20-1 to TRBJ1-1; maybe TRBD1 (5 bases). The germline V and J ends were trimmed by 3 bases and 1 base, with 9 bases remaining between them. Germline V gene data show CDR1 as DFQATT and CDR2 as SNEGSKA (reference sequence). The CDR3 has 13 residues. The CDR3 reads CSASSQGNTEAFF. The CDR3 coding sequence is TGCAGTGCTAGTAGCCAGGGGAACACTGAAGCTTTCTTT.

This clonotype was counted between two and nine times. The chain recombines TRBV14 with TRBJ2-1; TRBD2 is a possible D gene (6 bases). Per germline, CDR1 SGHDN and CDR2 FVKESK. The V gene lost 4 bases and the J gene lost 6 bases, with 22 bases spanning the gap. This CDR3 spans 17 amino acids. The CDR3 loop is CASSPNQGLLTLNEQFF. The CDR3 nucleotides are TGTGCCAGCAGCCCCAATCAGGGACTCCTCACGCTCAATGAGCAGTTCTTC.

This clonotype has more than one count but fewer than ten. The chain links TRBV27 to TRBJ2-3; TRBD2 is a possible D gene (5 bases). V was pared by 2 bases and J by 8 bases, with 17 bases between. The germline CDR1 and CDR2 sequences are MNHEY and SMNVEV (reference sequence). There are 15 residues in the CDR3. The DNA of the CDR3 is TGTGCCAGCAGTTTACTAGCTGGGGAGCTGGGTACGCAGTATTTT. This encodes CASSLLAGELGTQYF.

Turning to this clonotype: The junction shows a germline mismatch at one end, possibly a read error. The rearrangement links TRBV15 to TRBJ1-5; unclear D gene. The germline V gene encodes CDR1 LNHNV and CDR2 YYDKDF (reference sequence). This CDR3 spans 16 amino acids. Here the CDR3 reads CATSRTGLTSNRPQHF. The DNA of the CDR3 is TGTGCCACCAGCAGAACCGGACTGACTAGCAATCGGCCCCAGCATTTT.

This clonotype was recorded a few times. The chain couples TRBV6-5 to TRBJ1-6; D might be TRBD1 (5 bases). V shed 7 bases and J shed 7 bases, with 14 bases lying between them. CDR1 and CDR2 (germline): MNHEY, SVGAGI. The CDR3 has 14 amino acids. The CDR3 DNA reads TGTGCCAGCACTTTCCGTGGGGGAAATTCACCCCTCCACTTT. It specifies CASTFRGGNSPLHF.

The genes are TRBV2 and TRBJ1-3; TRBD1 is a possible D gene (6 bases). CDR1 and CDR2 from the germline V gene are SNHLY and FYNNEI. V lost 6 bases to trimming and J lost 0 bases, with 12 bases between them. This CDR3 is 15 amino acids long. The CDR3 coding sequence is TGTGCCAGCAGCGTAGGACAGAGCTCTGGAAACACCATATATTTT. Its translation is CASSVGQSSGNTIYF.

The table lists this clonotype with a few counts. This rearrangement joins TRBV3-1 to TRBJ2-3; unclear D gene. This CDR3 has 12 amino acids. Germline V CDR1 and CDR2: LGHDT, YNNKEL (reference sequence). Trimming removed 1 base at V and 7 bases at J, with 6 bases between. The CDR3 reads CASSQGSNTQYF. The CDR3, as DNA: TGTGCCAGCAGCCAAGGAAGTAATACGCAGTATTTT.

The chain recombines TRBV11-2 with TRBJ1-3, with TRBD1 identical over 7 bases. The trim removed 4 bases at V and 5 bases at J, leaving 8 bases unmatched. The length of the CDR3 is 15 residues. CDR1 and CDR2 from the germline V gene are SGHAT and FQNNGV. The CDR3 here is CASSSRQGGRNTIYF. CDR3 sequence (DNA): TGTGCCAGCAGCTCAAGACAGGGCGGGAGAAACACCATATATTTT.

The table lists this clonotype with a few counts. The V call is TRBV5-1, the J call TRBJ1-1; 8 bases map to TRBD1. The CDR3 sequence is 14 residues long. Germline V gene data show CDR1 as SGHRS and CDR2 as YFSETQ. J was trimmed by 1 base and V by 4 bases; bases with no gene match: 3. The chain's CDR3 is CASSADRENTEAFF. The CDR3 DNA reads TGCGCCAGCAGCGCGGACAGGGAGAACACTGAAGCTTTCTTT.

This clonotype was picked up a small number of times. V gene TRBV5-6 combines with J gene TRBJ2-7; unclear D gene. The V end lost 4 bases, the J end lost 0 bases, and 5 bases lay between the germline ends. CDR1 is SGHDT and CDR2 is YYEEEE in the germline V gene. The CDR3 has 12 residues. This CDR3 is CASSKISYEQYF. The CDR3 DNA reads TGTGCCAGCAGCAAAATCTCCTACGAGCAGTACTTC.

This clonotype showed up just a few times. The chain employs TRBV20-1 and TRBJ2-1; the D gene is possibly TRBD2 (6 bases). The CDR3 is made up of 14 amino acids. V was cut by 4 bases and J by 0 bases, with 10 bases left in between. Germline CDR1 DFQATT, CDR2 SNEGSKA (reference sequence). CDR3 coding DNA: TGCAGTGCTAAGCGGGTGTTCTCCTACAATGAGCAGTTCTTC. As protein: CSAKRVFSYNEQFF.

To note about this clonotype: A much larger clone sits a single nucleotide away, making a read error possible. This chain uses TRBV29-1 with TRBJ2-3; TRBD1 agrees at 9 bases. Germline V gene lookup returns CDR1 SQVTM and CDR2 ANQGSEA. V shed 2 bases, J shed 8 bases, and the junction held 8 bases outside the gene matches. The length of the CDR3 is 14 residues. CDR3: CSVERDRVGGTQYF. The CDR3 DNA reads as TGCAGCGTTGAAAGGGACAGGGTCGGGGGTACGCAGTATTTT.

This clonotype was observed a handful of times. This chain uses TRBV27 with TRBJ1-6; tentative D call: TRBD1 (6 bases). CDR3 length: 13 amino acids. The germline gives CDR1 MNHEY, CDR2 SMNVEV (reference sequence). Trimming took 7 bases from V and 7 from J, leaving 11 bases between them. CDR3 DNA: TGTGCCAGCAATCTTCAGGGGAATTCACCCCTCCACTTT. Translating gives CASNLQGNSPLHF.

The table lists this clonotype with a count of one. The CDR3 sequence: CASRPIRGTGELFF. CDR3 coding DNA: TGTGCCAGCAGGCCCATTAGGGGGACCGGGGAGCTGTTTTTT. J is TRBJ2-2 and V is TRBV27, with D possibly TRBD1 on 6 matching bases. The germline V gene encodes CDR1 MNHEY and CDR2 SMNVEV (reference sequence). The CDR3 contains 14 residues. Trimming took 6 bases from V and 5 from J, leaving 13 bases between them.

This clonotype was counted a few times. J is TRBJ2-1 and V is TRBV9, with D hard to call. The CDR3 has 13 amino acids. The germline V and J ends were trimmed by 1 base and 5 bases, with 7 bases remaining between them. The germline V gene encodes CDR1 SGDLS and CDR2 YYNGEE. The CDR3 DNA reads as TGTGCCAGCAGCGTATGGCCGAACAATGAGCAGTTCTTC. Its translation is CASSVWPNNEQFF. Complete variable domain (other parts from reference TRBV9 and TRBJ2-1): DSGVTQTPKHLITATGQRVTLRCSPRSGDLSVYWYQQSLDQGLQFLIQYYNGEERAKGNILERFSAQQFPDLHSELNLSSLELGDSALYFCASSVWPNNEQFFGPGTRLTVL.

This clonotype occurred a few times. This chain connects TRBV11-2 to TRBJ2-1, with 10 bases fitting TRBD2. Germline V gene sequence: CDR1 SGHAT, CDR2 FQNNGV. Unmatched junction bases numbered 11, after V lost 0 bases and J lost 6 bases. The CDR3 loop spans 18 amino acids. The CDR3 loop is CASSLDGASGRGGNEQFF. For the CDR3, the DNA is TGTGCCAGCAGCTTAGATGGGGCTAGCGGGAGAGGCGGCAATGAGCAGTTCTTC.

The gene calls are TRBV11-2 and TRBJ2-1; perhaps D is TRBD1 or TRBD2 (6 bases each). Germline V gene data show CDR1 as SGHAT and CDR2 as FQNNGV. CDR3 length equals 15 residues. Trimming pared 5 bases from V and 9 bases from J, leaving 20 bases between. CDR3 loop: CASSPRGFRGGEQFF. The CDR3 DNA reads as TGTGCCAGCAGCCCAAGGGGCTTCAGGGGAGGTGAGCAGTTCTTC.

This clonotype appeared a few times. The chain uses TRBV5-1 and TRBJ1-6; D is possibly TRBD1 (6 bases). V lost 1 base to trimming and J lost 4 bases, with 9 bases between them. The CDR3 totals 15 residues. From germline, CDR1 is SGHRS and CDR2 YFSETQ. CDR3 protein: CASSLTGIYNSPLHF. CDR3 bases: TGCGCCAGCAGCTTGACAGGGATATATAATTCACCCCTCCACTTT.

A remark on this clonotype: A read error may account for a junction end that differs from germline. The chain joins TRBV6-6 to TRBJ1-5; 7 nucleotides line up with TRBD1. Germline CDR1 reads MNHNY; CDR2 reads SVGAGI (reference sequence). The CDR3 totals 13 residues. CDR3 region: CASTGASSQPQHF. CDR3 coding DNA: TGTGCCAGTACAGGGGCGAGCAGTCAGCCCCAGCATTTT.

CDR3 protein: CASSQIGPGASQHF. Here the CDR3 DNA reads TGTGCCAGCAGCCAAATTGGGCCAGGAGCGTCCCAGCATTTT. The rearrangement uses TRBV4-2 and TRBJ1-5; D is ambiguous. The V gene lost 2 bases and the J gene lost 11 bases, with 16 bases spanning the gap. CDR3 size: 14 residues. CDR1 is LGHNA, CDR2 YNFKEQ, per germline.

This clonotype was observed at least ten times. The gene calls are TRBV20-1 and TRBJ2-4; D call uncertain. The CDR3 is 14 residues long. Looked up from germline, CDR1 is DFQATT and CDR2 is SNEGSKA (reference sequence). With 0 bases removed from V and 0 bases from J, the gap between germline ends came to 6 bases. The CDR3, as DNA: TGCAGTGCTAGAGATGGCCTAGCCAAAAACATTCAGTACTTC. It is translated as CSARDGLAKNIQYF.

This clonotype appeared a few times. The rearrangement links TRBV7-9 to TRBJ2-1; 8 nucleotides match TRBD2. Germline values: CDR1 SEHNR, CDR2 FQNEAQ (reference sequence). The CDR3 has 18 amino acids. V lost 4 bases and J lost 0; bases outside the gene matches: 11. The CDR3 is CASSSPSSGWSSYNEQFF. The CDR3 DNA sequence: TGTGCCAGCAGCTCGCCGTCTAGCGGGTGGAGCTCCTACAATGAGCAGTTCTTC.

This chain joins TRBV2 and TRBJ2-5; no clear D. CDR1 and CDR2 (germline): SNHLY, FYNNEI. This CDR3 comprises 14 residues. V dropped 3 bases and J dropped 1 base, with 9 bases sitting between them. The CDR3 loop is CASSEWSAQETQYF. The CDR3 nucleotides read TGTGCCAGCAGTGAGTGGAGCGCCCAAGAGACCCAGTACTTC.